This T cell receptor beta chain was sequenced in a study of cytotoxic CD8 clonotypes in ibrutinib-treated CLL (dated by TCRdb to the early 2020s). As for the study more broadly: The cohort had 11 relapsed/refractory and under 16 treatment-naive patients; roughly 18 were IGHV unmutated. Cryopreserved peripheral blood mononuclear cells were collected at three points: before therapy, at response, and at either sustained remission or disease progression. Responses were partial in roughly 25 patients and complete in 2; after median approximately 69 months follow-up, about 14 stayed in remission and about twelve progressed. Every sample from remission and from progressive disease was obtained while the patients were still on ibrutinib. Response samples were taken after a median of approximately eleven months on treatment, ranging from roughly 6 to 36 months. An average of 255,043 productive templates and approximately 91,000 productive rearrangements was obtained per sample. Of the 90 or so participants in the trial, about two dozen had longitudinal samples available.

The germline V gene (reference sequence) gives CDR1 as MNHEY and CDR2 as SMNVEV. V gives up 5 bases and J gives up 5 bases, and the segment between their germline ends measures 15 bases. From the cysteine through the phenylalanine, the CDR3 covers 14 amino acids. The read is trimmed to its CDR3 DNA, 42 bases read in frame from base 1. The meaning of the sample's time point label: approximately 11 months on ibrutinib. For TCR beta library preparation, approximately 2 micrograms of genomic DNA were extracted from the cryopreserved PBMCs. Longitudinal blood samples from CLL patients on ibrutinib monotherapy underwent high-throughput TCR beta sequencing. The patients took part in an open-label, single-center phase 2 trial of ibrutinib monotherapy. Broad study findings and their caveats: Public clonotypes were found to be uncommon and were observed to contract or remain stable during treatment; the increase in clonality was shown to reflect expansion of private clonotypes at ibrutinib response. Baseline clonality was found to be higher than that of age-matched healthy donors and was strongly correlated with circulating CD8+ T-cell counts. Clonality rose at ibrutinib response, remained stable during sustained remission, and dropped back toward baseline at progression. Sampling times were not matched between sustained-remission and progressing patients, and lymph node repertoires were not studied.

Regarding this clone: It lacks a known antigen. Base-call qualities are not available, and no considerably larger clone is one nucleotide away.

Each clonotype received, on average, around 10x coverage in deep resolution sequencing performed on a MiSeq, where the target depth lay between 1 in 1 million and 1 in 200,000 T cells. TCR beta libraries were generated with the immunoSEQ hsTCRB Kit. The paper's data handling went like this. ImmunoSEQ Data Assistant and ImmunoSEQ Analyzer were used for data analysis, and V, D and J genes were assigned according to IMGT definitions. Clonality, which ranges from 0 to 1, was calculated as one minus the normalized Shannon entropy of productive rearrangement frequencies. Only overrepresented clonotypes making up at least 0.05% of the repertoire of each patient were included in the public clonotype analysis. Roughly 13 age-matched healthy donor repertoires from immuneACCESS served as clonality controls. This immuneACCESS table, as held by TCRdb, lists in-frame sequences with V and J called but not all clones. Of the missing ones, under half trace to an unresolved V gene in checked studies; the others have no known cause. V and J calls and clone size are given by that table; D and trimming were obtained from the DNA. A total of roughly 150,000 clones appear in this sample, more than 65% of them only once. Under 2.5% of the sample comes from the top ten.

Sequenced here: PBMCs, sampled after 12 months of ibrutinib treatment. This TCR derives from a human donor with chronic lymphocytic leukemia. Rearrangement joined TRBV27 to TRBJ2-5; the D segment could be TRBD1, given 5 matching bases. The CDR3: CASSIQQGRETQYF. The nucleotides are TGTGCCAGCAGTATCCAGCAGGGTCGGGAGACCCAGTACTTC.